This entry lists 32 T cell receptor beta chains sequenced from one sample in a study of lymphopenia after photon versus proton radiotherapy. Clones were sequenced by immunoSEQ multiplex PCR, and TCRdb holds only the in-frame ones, with some missing. The sample consists of some 33,000 clones, roughly 90% of them appearing once. The sample in question was peripheral blood, obtained from a patient treated with photon-based radiotherapy. The receptor source for this set is a woman between 45 and 60 years old with pancreatic cancer.

The chain joins TRBV19 to TRBJ2-2, with 8 bases matching TRBD1. Germline values: CDR1 LNHDA, CDR2 SQIVND (reference sequence). V dropped 1 base and J dropped 5; count of bases not matched to a gene: 0. The CDR3 length is 14 residues. CDR3 sequence: CASSIGDRTGELFF. CDR3 nucleotide sequence: TGTGCCAGTAGTATAGGGGACAGGACCGGGGAGCTGTTTTTT.

This rearrangement joins TRBV28 to TRBJ2-2, with D perhaps being TRBD1 or TRBD2 (5 bases each). V lost 8 bases and J 2 bases, leaving 15 bases between the germline ends. The CDR3 totals 15 residues. In germline, CDR1 is MDHEN, CDR2 SYDVKM. The CDR3 DNA follows: TGTGCCAGCCGGGGACCTGGACACAACACCGGGGAGCTGTTTTTT. Translated: CASRGPGHNTGELFF. Complete variable domain (other parts from reference TRBV28 and TRBJ2-2): DVKVTQSSRYLVKRTGEKVFLECVQDMDHENMFWYRQDPGLGLRLIYFSYDVKMKEKGDIPEGYSVSREKKERFSLILESASTNQTSMYLCASRGPGHNTGELFFGEGSRLTVL.

V and J are TRBV7-9 and TRBJ2-5, with no clear D. CDR1 is SEHNR and CDR2 is FQNEAQ in the germline V gene (reference sequence). V was shortened by 3 bases and J by 2 bases, with 10 bases between the two germline ends. The CDR3 covers 14 residues. This CDR3 reads CASSFSPGQETQYF. CDR3 sequence (DNA): TGTGCCAGCAGCTTCTCCCCAGGTCAAGAGACCCAGTACTTC.

V usage is TRBV7-8 and J usage is TRBJ1-1, with D maybe TRBD1 (6 bases). Per the germline V gene, CDR1 is SGHVS and CDR2 is FQNEAQ. Deletions cut 2 bases from V and 1 base from J, with 8 bases between. The CDR3 consists of 14 residues. The CDR3 sequence is CASSLPQGNTEAFF. In DNA, the CDR3 is TGTGCCAGCAGCTTACCACAGGGGAACACTGAAGCTTTCTTT.

In the case of this clone: At one boundary the junction diverges from the germline segment, which might be a read error. V gene TRBV19 combines with J gene TRBJ2-2; the D gene is possibly TRBD1 (6 bases). The CDR3 totals 16 residues. Germline lookup yields CDR1 LNHDA and CDR2 SQIVND (reference sequence). CDR3 bases: TGTGCCAGTCTGGACACAGGGTCTGTGAACCCCGGGGAGCTGTTTTTT. Protein sequence: CASLDTGSVNPGELFF.

This sequence joins TRBV30 and TRBJ1-3; perhaps TRBD1 as D (5 bases). Germline V lookup: CDR1 GTSNPN, CDR2 SVGIG (reference sequence). The germline V and J ends were trimmed by 1 base and 0 bases, with 10 bases remaining between them. The length of the CDR3 is 15 residues. The CDR3 DNA follows: TGTGCCTGGAGTGGGGGGACCGCCTCTGGAAACACCATATATTTT. Protein sequence: CAWSGGTASGNTIYF.

The chain couples TRBV29-1 to TRBJ2-1; 13 positions agree with TRBD2. This CDR3 has 16 residues. CDR1 and CDR2 from the germline V gene are SQVTM and ANQGSEA. V lost 0 bases and J lost 9; bases outside the gene matches: 8. CDR3 amino acids: CSVEDWTSGSFVEQFF. CDR3 nucleotides: TGCAGCGTTGAAGATTGGACTAGCGGGAGTTTTGTTGAGCAGTTCTTC.

The rearrangement joins TRBV27 to TRBJ2-3; D remains unclear. Germline CDR1 is MNHEY and CDR2 is SMNVEV (reference sequence). This CDR3 is built from 14 residues. V was trimmed by 3 bases and J by 2 bases, leaving 9 bases between them. For the CDR3, the DNA is TGTGCCAGCAGTTTTGGGTCGGACACAGATACGCAGTATTTT. As protein: CASSFGSDTDTQYF.

In this sample, this clone turned up once. J is TRBJ1-1 and V is TRBV6-6; the match to TRBD1 covers 10 bases. Germline-derived CDR1 and CDR2 are MNHNY and SVGAGI (reference sequence). CDR3 length: 15 amino acids. Trimming took 8 bases from V and 5 from J; bases not matched to a gene: 11. The CDR3 sequence: CASYRDRGAWTEAFF. The CDR3 nucleotides are TGTGCCAGCTACCGGGACAGGGGCGCGTGGACTGAAGCTTTCTTT.

V gene TRBV7-2 combines with J gene TRBJ2-1, with D perhaps TRBD1 (5 bases). Trimming pared 8 bases from V and 0 bases from J, leaving 8 bases between. Germline-derived CDR1 and CDR2 are SGHTA and FQGNSA. This CDR3 region has 13 residues. DNA for the CDR3: TGTGCCAGCTCCCAGGGCTCCTACAATGAGCAGTTCTTC. Its protein product is CASSQGSYNEQFF.

The genes are TRBV2 and TRBJ2-7; 10 bases are a match to TRBD1. V trimming: 4 bases; J trimming: 7 bases; junction bases outside the gene matches: 4. Germline values: CDR1 SNHLY, CDR2 FYNNEI. This CDR3 is built from 13 residues. CDR3 protein: CASSGQGAGEQYF. CDR3 in DNA: TGTGCCAGCAGTGGACAGGGGGCGGGAGAGCAGTACTTC.

This chain uses TRBV7-2 with TRBJ2-1; D ambiguous. The CDR3 contains 12 residues. Trimming removed 5 bases at V and 2 bases at J, with 4 bases between. The germline gives CDR1 SGHTA, CDR2 FQGNSA. The CDR3 region is CASSLTYNEQFF. For the CDR3, the DNA is TGTGCCAGCAGCCTGACCTACAATGAGCAGTTCTTC.

This chain joins TRBV11-2 and TRBJ2-1; D may be TRBD2 (5 bases). CDR1 is SGHAT, CDR2 FQNNGV, per germline. The V end lost 2 bases, the J end lost 3 bases, and 8 bases lay between the germline ends. The CDR3 is made up of 14 amino acids. CDR3 bases: TGTGCCAGCAGCTTAACCGGGAACTACAATGAGCAGTTCTTC. It translates to CASSLTGNYNEQFF. Together with reference TRBV11-2 and TRBJ2-1, the CDR3 gives the full variable domain: EAGVAQSPRYKIIEKRQSVAFWCNPISGHATLYWYQQILGQGPKLLIQFQNNGVVDDSQLPKDRFSAERLKGVDSTLKIQPAKLEDSAVYLCASSLTGNYNEQFFGPGTRLTVL.

The rearrangement joins TRBV25-1 to TRBJ2-1; D gene unclear. Trimming shortened V by 1 base and J by 5 bases, and 9 bases separated the two germline ends. The CDR3 has 14 residues. The germline V gene encodes CDR1 MGHDK and CDR2 SYGVNS. CDR3 loop: CASSEFGPNNEQFF. The DNA for the CDR3 is TGTGCCAGCAGTGAATTCGGGCCAAACAATGAGCAGTTCTTC.

The chain recombines TRBV6-5 with TRBJ1-2; D gene uncertain. The CDR3 has 12 amino acids. CDR1 MNHEY and CDR2 SVGAGI come from the germline V gene. The CDR3 sequence is CATSGTNYGYTF. CDR3 nucleotides: TGTGCTACGAGCGGAACTAACTATGGCTACACCTTC.

This chain uses TRBV9 with TRBJ1-4; D is possibly TRBD1 (6 bases). The V and J ends lost 0 bases and 3 bases respectively, with 6 bases between them. Germline CDR1 is SGDLS and CDR2 is YYNGEE. This CDR3 contains 14 residues. CDR3 residues: CASSVGTANEKLFF. In nucleotides, the CDR3 is TGTGCCAGCAGCGTAGGGACAGCTAATGAAAAACTGTTTTTT.

This rearrangement joins TRBV16 to TRBJ1-1, with D possibly TRBD1 on 6 matching bases. This CDR3 comprises 14 residues. Germline V gene sequence: CDR1 KGHSY, CDR2 FQNENV. Trimming shortened V by 4 bases and J by 1 base, and 10 bases separated the two germline ends. As DNA, the CDR3 is TGTGCCAGCAGCCGATCGGGACAGAACACTGAAGCTTTCTTT. It yields the protein CASSRSGQNTEAFF.

This sequence joins TRBV5-1 and TRBJ2-3, with 13 bases identical to TRBD2. Germline V gene sequence: CDR1 SGHRS, CDR2 YFSETQ. The CDR3 runs to 18 residues. J gave up 2 bases and V 3 bases, and 9 bases lay outside the gene matches. The chain's CDR3 is CASSSPPGTSGITDTQYF. The CDR3 nucleotides read TGCGCCAGCAGCTCCCCTCCCGGGACTAGCGGGATCACAGATACGCAGTATTTT.

The J gene is TRBJ1-1, the V gene TRBV19; possible D gene TRBD1, 6 bases. From germline, CDR1 is LNHDA and CDR2 SQIVND (reference sequence). The V end lost 5 bases, the J end lost 1 base, and 14 bases lay between the germline ends. The CDR3 runs 15 residues. The CDR3 here is CASSPGAATNTEAFF. As DNA, the CDR3 is TGTGCCAGTAGTCCAGGGGCGGCCACGAACACTGAAGCTTTCTTT.

CDR3: CASSLGDIQYF. CDR3 sequence (DNA): TGTGCCAGCAGCTTGGGGGACATTCAGTACTTC. The chain uses TRBV7-8 and TRBJ2-4; D might be TRBD1 or TRBD2, each matching 5 bases. There are 11 residues in the CDR3. Germline assignment: CDR1 SGHVS and CDR2 FQNEAQ. V was shortened by 3 bases and J by 8 bases, with 5 bases between the two germline ends.

The chain employs TRBV28 and TRBJ2-1; no definite D call. The CDR3 has 13 amino acids. Trimming stripped 2 bases from V and 5 bases from J, with 7 bases between. CDR1 and CDR2 from the germline V gene are MDHEN and SYDVKM. The CDR3 region is CASSLDVDNEQFF. The DNA for the CDR3 is TGTGCCAGCAGTTTAGACGTAGACAATGAGCAGTTCTTC.

The rearrangement uses TRBV19 and TRBJ2-1, with 12 nucleotides matching TRBD1. Germline values: CDR1 LNHDA, CDR2 SQIVND (reference sequence). The CDR3 is 14 residues long. Germline trimming cut 10 bases from V and 7 bases from J; bases unmatched to any gene: 8. The CDR3 loop is CATRRDRGQNEQFF. The CDR3 nucleotides are TGTGCCACCCGCCGGGACAGGGGGCAAAATGAGCAGTTCTTC.

This chain links TRBV21-1 with TRBJ2-3. TRBV21-1 is given as a pseudogene. This CDR3 is 21 amino acids long. CDR3 region: CASSNRNRGRRDPRITDTQYF. The CDR3 nucleotides read TGTGCCAGCAGCAATCGAAATCGCGGACGACGGGACCCACGAATCACAGATACGCAGTATTTT.

This rearrangement joins TRBV7-2 to TRBJ2-7; 7 nucleotides agree with TRBD1. The CDR3 loop spans 15 amino acids. With V trimmed by 5 bases and J by 0 bases, 7 bases remained unmatched. Germline V gene lookup returns CDR1 SGHTA and CDR2 FQGNSA. In nucleotides, the CDR3 is TGTGCCAGCAGCACCGCCGGGACAGTCTCCTACGAGCAGTACTTC. This codes for CASSTAGTVSYEQYF.

This clone was seen a single time. The chain joins TRBV4-1 to TRBJ2-3, with D perhaps TRBD1 or TRBD2 (5 bases each). Between the trimmed V and J ends, which lost 0 bases and 0 bases, there was a span of 7 bases. Germline V lookup: CDR1 MGHRA, CDR2 YSYEKL. The CDR3 has 15 residues. The CDR3 bases are TGCGCCAGCAGCCAAGATCGGGGCAGCACAGATACGCAGTATTTT. This encodes CASSQDRGSTDTQYF.

Written as DNA, the CDR3 is TGTGCCAGCAGCGCTAACACAGGGAAAACCTACGAGCAGTACTTC. Residues: CASSANTGKTYEQYF. The chain carries TRBV9 and TRBJ2-7; D might be TRBD1 (6 bases). V gave up 3 bases and J gave up 2 bases, with 15 bases separating them. The CDR3 length is 15 residues. Germline CDR1 and CDR2: SGDLS and YYNGEE. The entire variable domain, with the rest obtained from reference TRBV9 and TRBJ2-7, is as follows: DSGVTQTPKHLITATGQRVTLRCSPRSGDLSVYWYQQSLDQGLQFLIQYYNGEERAKGNILERFSAQQFPDLHSELNLSSLELGDSALYFCASSANTGKTYEQYFGPGTRLTVT.

The V and J genes are TRBV4-3 and TRBJ2-2; no clear D gene. The CDR3 totals 16 residues. Trimming took 4 bases from V and 7 from J, leaving 19 bases between them. In germline, CDR1 is LGHNA, CDR2 YSLEER. The CDR3 is CASSPDDLWWGGELFF. The DNA for the CDR3 is TGCGCCAGCAGCCCAGATGACCTATGGTGGGGCGGGGAGCTGTTTTTT.

The chain recombines TRBV10-1 with TRBJ2-5; 11 nucleotides match TRBD2. V shed 6 bases and J 0 bases; nucleotides not matched to a gene: 12. The CDR3 extends over 18 amino acids. Germline CDR1 WNHNN, CDR2 SYGVQD (reference sequence). CDR3 residues: CASRALSGRAAYQETQYF. CDR3 bases: TGCGCCAGCAGGGCCCTTAGCGGGAGGGCCGCGTACCAAGAGACCCAGTACTTC.

This clone was counted a few times. This chain uses TRBV5-1 with TRBJ2-5, with D possibly matching TRBD2 (6 bases). The germline V and J ends were trimmed by 0 bases and 2 bases, with 20 bases remaining between them. The CDR3 is 18 amino acids. Per germline, CDR1 SGHRS and CDR2 YFSETQ. The CDR3 protein is CASSLEINGSPAQETQYF. DNA for the CDR3: TGCGCCAGCAGCTTGGAGATCAACGGGAGCCCCGCACAAGAGACCCAGTACTTC. The whole variable domain, remainder taken from reference TRBV5-1 and TRBJ2-5, is KAGVTQTPRYLIKTRGQQVTLSCSPISGHRSVSWYQQTPGQGLQFLFEYFSETQRNKGNFPGRFSGRQFSNSRSEMNVSTLELGDSALYLCASSLEINGSPAQETQYFGPGTRLLVL.

The chain is built from TRBV5-1 and TRBJ1-2; D may be TRBD1 (5 bases). The CDR3 covers 14 residues. Trimming took 0 bases from V and 7 from J, leaving 13 bases between them. Germline V CDR1 and CDR2: SGHRS, YFSETQ. In nucleotides, the CDR3 is TGCGCCAGCAGCTTGGGGGACGGCGGCGGTGGCTACACCTTC. This sequence encodes CASSLGDGGGGYTF.

The chain carries TRBV19 and TRBJ2-5, with D possibly matching TRBD1 (6 bases). V was trimmed by 5 bases and J by 4 bases, leaving 14 bases between them. This CDR3 has 14 amino acids. Germline assignment: CDR1 LNHDA and CDR2 SQIVND (reference sequence). CDR3 sequence reads: CASSYQGPGETQYF. The CDR3 DNA is TGTGCCAGTAGTTATCAGGGGCCCGGAGAGACCCAGTACTTC.

This chain uses TRBV29-1 with TRBJ1-1; 11 bases match TRBD1. After removal of 6 bases from V and 4 bases from J, the junction contained 13 bases not matched to a gene. The CDR3 extends over 16 amino acids. Germline values: CDR1 SQVTM, CDR2 ANQGSEA. CDR3 protein: CSVADRGRVGITEAFF. The CDR3 DNA reads as TGCAGCGTCGCGGACAGGGGGCGCGTAGGTATCACTGAAGCTTTCTTT.